This T cell receptor beta chain is drawn from a study of vaccination effects on CD4 cells after COVID-19. Whole-study context: Of the BNT162b2 and mRNA-1273 vaccines, participants received two doses of one or the other. Convalescent patients (n = two) were sampled 16 days and one week prevaccination. Study-wide results and limits: Convalescent patients' post-vaccine spike repertoire was mostly distinct vaccine-induced clones.

Details on this clone: As yet, its antigen is unknown.

Clones were sequenced by immunoSEQ multiplex PCR, and TCRdb holds only the in-frame ones, with some missing. This table holds approximately 45,000 clones, 60% to 80% found once. Culturing for 10 days preceded CD4+ T cell isolation. The CDR3 consists of 13 residues. V was clipped by 7 bases and J by 4 bases, with 14 bases between them. The V gene's germline CDR1 is SGDLS and CDR2 YYNGEE. This clonotype originated in a human donor who had a prior SARS-CoV-2 infection. V gene TRBV9 combines with J gene TRBJ1-2; no clear D. Source: CD4+ T cells from PBMCs cultured without peptide, taken before COVID-19 vaccination. CDR3 region: CASSRGGSYGYTF. DNA for the CDR3: TGTGCCAGCTCAAGAGGTGGGAGCTATGGCTACACCTTC.